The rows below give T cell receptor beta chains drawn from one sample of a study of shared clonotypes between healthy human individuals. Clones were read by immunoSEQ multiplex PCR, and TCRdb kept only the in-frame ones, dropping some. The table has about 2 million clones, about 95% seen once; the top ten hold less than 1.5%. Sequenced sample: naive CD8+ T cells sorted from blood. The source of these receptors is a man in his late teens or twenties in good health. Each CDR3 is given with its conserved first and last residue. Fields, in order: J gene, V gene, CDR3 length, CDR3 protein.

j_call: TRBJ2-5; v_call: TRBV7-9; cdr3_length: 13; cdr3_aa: CASSPQAQETQYF
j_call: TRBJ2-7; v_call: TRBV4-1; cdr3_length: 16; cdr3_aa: CASSQEGQATSYEQYF
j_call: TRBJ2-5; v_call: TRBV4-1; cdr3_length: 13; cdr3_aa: CASSQTREETQYF
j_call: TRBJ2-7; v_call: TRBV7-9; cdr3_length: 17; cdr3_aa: CASSSKDTGGGLYEQYF
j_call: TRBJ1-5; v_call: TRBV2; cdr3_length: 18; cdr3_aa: CASSNFGTGLIGNQPQHF
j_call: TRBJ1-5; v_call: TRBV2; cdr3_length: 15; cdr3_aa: CASSEGGQGSQPQHF
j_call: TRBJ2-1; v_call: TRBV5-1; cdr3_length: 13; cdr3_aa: CASSYGLAGEQFF
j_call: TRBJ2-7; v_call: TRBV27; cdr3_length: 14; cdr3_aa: CASSSGPSSYEQYF
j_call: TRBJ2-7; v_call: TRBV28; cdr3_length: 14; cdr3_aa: CASSLTGSSYEQYF
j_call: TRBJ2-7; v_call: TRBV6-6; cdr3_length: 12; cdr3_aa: CASFEQGYEQYF
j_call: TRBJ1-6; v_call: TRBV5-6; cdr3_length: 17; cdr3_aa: CASSPWGSSSYNSPLHF
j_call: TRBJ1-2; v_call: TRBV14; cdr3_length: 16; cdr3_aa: CASSQVRHRGHYGYTF
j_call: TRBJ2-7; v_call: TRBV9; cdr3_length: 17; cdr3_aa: CASSAGGGLAALYEQYF
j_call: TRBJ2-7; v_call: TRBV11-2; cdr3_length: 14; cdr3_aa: CASNQFGGTYEQYF
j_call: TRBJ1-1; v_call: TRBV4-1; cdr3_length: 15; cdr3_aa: CASSQEQGRGTEAFF
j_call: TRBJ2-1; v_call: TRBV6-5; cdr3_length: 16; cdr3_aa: CASSYTTSGKYNEQFF
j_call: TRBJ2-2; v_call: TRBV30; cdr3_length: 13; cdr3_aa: CAWSAVGLGELFF
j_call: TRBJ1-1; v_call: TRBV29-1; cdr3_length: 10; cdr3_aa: CSVEYGEAFF
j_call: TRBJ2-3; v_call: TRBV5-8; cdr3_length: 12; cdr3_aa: CASSPEPDTQYF
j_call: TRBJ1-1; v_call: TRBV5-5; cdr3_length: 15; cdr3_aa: CASSLFQGANTEAFF
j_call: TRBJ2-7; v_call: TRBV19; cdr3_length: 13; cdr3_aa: CASSPESSAEQYF
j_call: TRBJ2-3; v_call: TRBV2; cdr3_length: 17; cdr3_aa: CASSATSGTFDTDTQYF
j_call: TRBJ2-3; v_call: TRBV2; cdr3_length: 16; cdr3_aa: CASSDEAGTSTDTQYF
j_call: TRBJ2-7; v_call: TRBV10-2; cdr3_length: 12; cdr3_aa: CASSGGSYEQYF
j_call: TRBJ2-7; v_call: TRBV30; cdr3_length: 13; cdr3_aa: CAWDRDRVGEQYF
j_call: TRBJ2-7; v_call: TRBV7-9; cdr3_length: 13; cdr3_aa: CASRAGKTYEQYF
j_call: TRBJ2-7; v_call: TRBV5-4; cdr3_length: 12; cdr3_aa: CASSWDRYEQYF
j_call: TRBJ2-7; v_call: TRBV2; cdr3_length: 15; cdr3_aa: CASSEYYGGSYEQYF
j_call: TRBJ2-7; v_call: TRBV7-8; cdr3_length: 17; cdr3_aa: CASSLVGDSYLSYEQYF
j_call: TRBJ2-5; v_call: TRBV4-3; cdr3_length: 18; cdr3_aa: CASSQEWGAGGGQETQYF
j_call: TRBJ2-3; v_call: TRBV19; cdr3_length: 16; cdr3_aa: CASSPTGYSATDTQYF